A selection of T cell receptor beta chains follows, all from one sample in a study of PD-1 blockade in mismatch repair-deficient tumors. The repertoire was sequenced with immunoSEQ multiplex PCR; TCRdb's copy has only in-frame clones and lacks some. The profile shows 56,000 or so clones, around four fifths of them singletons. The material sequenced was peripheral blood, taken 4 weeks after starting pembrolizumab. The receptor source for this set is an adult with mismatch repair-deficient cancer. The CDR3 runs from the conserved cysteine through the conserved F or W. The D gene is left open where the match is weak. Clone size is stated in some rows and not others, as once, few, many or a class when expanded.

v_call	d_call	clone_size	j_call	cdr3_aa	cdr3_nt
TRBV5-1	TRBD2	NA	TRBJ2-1	CASTLNRRGSYNEQFF	TGCGCCAGCACCTTAAACCGGCGGGGGTCTTACAATGAGCAGTTCTTC
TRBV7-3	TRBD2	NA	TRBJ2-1	CASSLRGPGEREGGNEQFF	TGTGCCAGCAGCTTAAGGGGCCCCGGGGAGCGGGAGGGTGGCAATGAGCAGTTCTTC
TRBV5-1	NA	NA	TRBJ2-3	CASSPSPRASTDTQYF	TGCGCCAGCAGCCCTTCTCCGAGGGCTAGCACAGATACGCAGTATTTT
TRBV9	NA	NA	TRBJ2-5	CASSVDQGGEETQYF	TGTGCCAGCAGCGTAGACCAGGGCGGGGAAGAGACCCAGTACTTC
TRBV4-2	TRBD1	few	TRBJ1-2	CASTQQGRNYGYTF	TGTGCCAGCACCCAACAGGGGAGGAACTATGGCTACACCTTC
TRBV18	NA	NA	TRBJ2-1	CASSPFPGVRNEQFF	TGTGCCAGCTCACCCTTCCCGGGAGTTAGGAATGAGCAGTTCTTC
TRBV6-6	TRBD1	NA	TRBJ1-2	CASSYASGGWRGYTF	TGTGCCAGCAGTTACGCCTCAGGGGGCTGGAGAGGCTACACCTTC
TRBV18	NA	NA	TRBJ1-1	CASSPNLGIGLTGTHNTEAFF	TGTGCCAGCTCACCAAATTTGGGAATCGGCTTGACCGGGACGCATAACACTGAAGCTTTCTTT
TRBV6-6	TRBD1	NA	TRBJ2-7	CASREGTGGYEQYF	TGTGCCAGCAGGGAGGGGACAGGGGGGTACGAGCAGTACTTC
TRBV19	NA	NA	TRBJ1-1	CASSWARNTEAFF	TGTGCCAGTAGTTGGGCACGGAACACTGAAGCTTTCTTT
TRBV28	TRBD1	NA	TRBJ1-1	CASSLIGGVTEAFF	TGTGCCAGCAGTTTAATAGGGGGCGTCACTGAAGCTTTCTTT
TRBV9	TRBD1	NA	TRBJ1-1	CASSAGTGGTEAFF	TGTGCCAGCAGCGCGGGGACAGGGGGCACTGAAGCTTTCTTT
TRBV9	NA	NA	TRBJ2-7	CASSVDGLKYEQYF	TGTGCCAGCAGCGTAGATGGTCTGAAATACGAGCAGTACTTC
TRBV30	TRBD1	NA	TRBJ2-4	CAWSVNRGSKNIQYF	TGTGCCTGGAGTGTGAACAGGGGGTCCAAAAACATTCAGTACTTC
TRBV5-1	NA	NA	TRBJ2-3	CASEREGGTDTQYF	TGCGCCAGCGAACGGGAAGGGGGTACAGATACGCAGTATTTT
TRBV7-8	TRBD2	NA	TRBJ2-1	CASSLSGTSGYNEQFF	TGTGCCAGCAGCTTAAGCGGGACTAGCGGCTACAATGAGCAGTTCTTC
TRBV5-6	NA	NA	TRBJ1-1	CASSLRPEKAFF	TGTGCCAGCAGCTTAAGGCCAGAGAAAGCTTTCTTT
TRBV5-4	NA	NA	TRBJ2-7	CASSHGTGYEQYF	TGTGCCAGCAGCCACGGGACTGGCTACGAGCAGTACTTC
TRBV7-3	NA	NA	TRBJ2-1	CASSLPLENEQFF	TGTGCCAGCAGCTTGCCCTTAGAGAATGAGCAGTTCTTC
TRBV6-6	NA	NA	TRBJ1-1	CASIYGQGNTEAFF	TGTGCCAGCATTTACGGGCAGGGGAACACTGAAGCTTTCTTT
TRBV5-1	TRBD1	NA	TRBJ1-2	CASSRGGDRNYGYTF	TGCGCCAGCAGTAGGGGAGGGGACAGGAACTATGGCTACACCTTC
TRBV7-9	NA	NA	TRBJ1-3	CASSLGTAGNTIYF	TGTGCCAGCAGCCTGGGGACGGCTGGAAACACCATATATTTT
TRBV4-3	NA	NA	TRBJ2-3	CASSQDLAEGSTDTQYF	TGCGCCAGCAGCCAAGATCTCGCAGAGGGGAGCACAGATACGCAGTATTTT